This T cell receptor beta chain was identified during a study of T cell responses to AZD1222 COVID-19 vaccine. The table came from immunoSEQ multiplex PCR; TCRdb's copy has only in-frame clones and leaves some out. The sample holds 150,000 to 190,000 clones, more than 85% seen once. The count of this clone is one. The CDR3 has 16 amino acids. Per germline, CDR1 SGHRS and CDR2 YFSETQ. Germline trimming cut 4 bases from V and 3 bases from J; bases unmatched to any gene: 11. The chain joins TRBV5-1 to TRBJ1-1; 8 positions agree with TRBD1. The source is an adult who had recovered from COVID-19. The specimen comprised peripheral blood, sampled after recovery from COVID-19. CDR3 residues: CASSRQDRQGYTEAFF. CDR3 in DNA: TGCGCCAGCAGCCGTCAGGATCGACAGGGGTACACTGAAGCTTTCTTT.